A single sample is the source of the 20 T cell receptor beta chains below, sequenced in a study of blood T cell repertoires in COVID-19. Sequencing was performed with immunoSEQ multiplex PCR; in TCRdb, only in-frame clones are kept and a portion is missing. The data contain 110,000 or so clones, around 85% of them seen just once; the ten biggest clones take up more than 5%. Specimen: peripheral blood. All receptors derive from a woman aged 55-70 years with COVID-19, enrolled during active disease.

The chain uses TRBV4-2 and TRBJ2-1; 7 positions agree with TRBD1. Per the germline V gene, CDR1 is LGHNA and CDR2 is YNFKEQ. With 1 base clipped from V and 8 bases from J, the junction kept 8 bases outside the gene matches. The CDR3 has 15 amino acids. The DNA for the CDR3 is TGTGCCAGCAGCCAAGTCCACAGGGGTTACGATGAGCAGTTCTTC. Its translation is CASSQVHRGYDEQFF.

This clone was seen more than once but under ten times. J is TRBJ1-1 and V is TRBV3-1 (or the pseudogene TRBV3-2), with TRBD1 matching over 7 bases. Trimming at V came to 0 bases and at J to 6 bases, leaving 13 bases not matched to a gene. CDR1 and CDR2 from the germline V gene are LGHDT and YNNKEL (reference sequence). The CDR3 is 17 residues long. The CDR3, as DNA: TGTGCCAGCAGCCAAGAATACTTCCGGACAGGAGGCTCTGAAGCTTTCTTT. It specifies CASSQEYFRTGGSEAFF.

The chain employs TRBV5-6 and TRBJ2-7; D is uncertain. Trimming removed 0 bases at V and 3 bases at J, with 10 bases between. The germline gives CDR1 SGHDT, CDR2 YYEEEE. This CDR3 is built from 14 residues. CDR3 loop: CASSLDPLRYEQYF. CDR3 DNA: TGTGCCAGCAGCTTGGACCCACTTCGCTACGAGCAGTACTTC.

This chain links TRBV11-2 with TRBJ2-3; weak D call: TRBD1 (6 bases). The CDR3 consists of 19 residues. CDR1 and CDR2 from the germline V gene are SGHAT and FQNNGV. V was cut by 3 bases and J by 0 bases, with 22 bases left in between. Here the CDR3 DNA reads TGTGCCAGCAGCTTTAATGCTCCCCTGACAGGAACTAGCACAGATACGCAGTATTTT. It codes for CASSFNAPLTGTSTDTQYF.

The chain carries TRBV11-2 and TRBJ1-2, with 9 nucleotides matching TRBD1. Germline V gives CDR1 SGHAT, CDR2 FQNNGV. The CDR3 is made up of 14 amino acids. V shed 3 bases, J shed 8 bases, and the junction held 7 bases outside the gene matches. This CDR3 is CASSLEGQGVGYTF. CDR3 nucleotide sequence: TGTGCCAGCAGCTTGGAGGGACAGGGAGTGGGCTACACCTTC.

The chain uses TRBV20-1 and TRBJ2-4; 16 nucleotides align to TRBD2. Germline loops: CDR1 DFQATT, CDR2 SNEGSKA (reference sequence). Unmatched junction bases numbered 5, after V lost 3 bases and J lost 9 bases. The CDR3 totals 15 residues. The CDR3 region is CSASPGLAGGRIQYF. The CDR3 bases are TGCAGTGCTAGTCCGGGACTAGCGGGGGGGCGCATTCAGTACTTC.

The J gene is TRBJ2-2, the V gene TRBV7-3; a possible D gene is TRBD2 (6 bases). This CDR3 comprises 17 residues. Trimming took 5 bases from V and 4 from J, leaving 20 bases between them. Germline V gene data show CDR1 as SGHTA and CDR2 as FQGTGA. CDR3 protein: CASSLNGGDLGTGELFF. The DNA for the CDR3 is TGTGCCAGCAGCCTGAATGGAGGGGATCTGGGCACCGGGGAGCTGTTTTTT.

The rearrangement joins TRBV5-4 to TRBJ1-1; D might be TRBD1 (6 bases). CDR1 is SGHNT, CDR2 YYREEE, per germline (reference sequence). The germline V and J ends were trimmed by 4 bases and 5 bases, with 18 bases remaining between them. The CDR3 runs to 15 residues. Here the CDR3 DNA reads TGTGCCAGCAGCGTGACAGGTGGGGTCGGGACTGAAGCTTTCTTT. Translating gives CASSVTGGVGTEAFF.

The chain combines TRBV5-1 with TRBJ2-3, with D possibly matching TRBD1 (7 bases). This CDR3 has 13 amino acids. Germline lookup yields CDR1 SGHRS and CDR2 YFSETQ. The V end was cut by 6 bases, the J end by 7 bases, with 15 bases between. For the CDR3, the DNA is TGCGCCAGCACTCAGGGGGGCGGGTATACGCAGTATTTT. Translating it yields CASTQGGGYTQYF. The variable domain in full, completed from reference TRBV5-1 and TRBJ2-3, reads KAGVTQTPRYLIKTRGQQVTLSCSPISGHRSVSWYQQTPGQGLQFLFEYFSETQRNKGNFPGRFSGRQFSNSRSEMNVSTLELGDSALYLCASTQGGGYTQYFGPGTRLTVL.

This clone has just a few counts. The chain has TRBV18 and TRBJ2-7, with 8 positions matching TRBD1. The CDR3 covers 13 residues. Germline trimming cut 3 bases from V and 4 bases from J; bases unmatched to any gene: 2. Germline values: CDR1 KGHSH, CDR2 LQKENI. The DNA for the CDR3 is TGTGCCAGCTCACCTACAGGGGGGTACGAGCAGTACTTC. This translates into CASSPTGGYEQYF.

The genes are TRBV10-3 and TRBJ1-3; no reliable D call. With 5 bases removed from V and 4 bases from J, the gap between germline ends came to 15 bases. This CDR3 comprises 15 residues. Germline CDR1 reads ENHRY; CDR2 reads SYGVKD. CDR3 region: CAISPGDVGGNTIYF. CDR3 sequence (DNA): TGTGCCATCAGTCCGGGAGACGTGGGCGGAAACACCATATATTTT.

This clone was picked up a small number of times. This sequence joins TRBV14 and TRBJ1-2; D is possibly TRBD1 (5 bases). Trimming stripped 0 bases from V and 2 bases from J, with 10 bases between. CDR1 and CDR2 (germline): SGHDN, FVKESK. This CDR3 spans 15 amino acids. CDR3 in amino acids: CASSQDPGGNYGYTF. As DNA, the CDR3 is TGTGCCAGCAGCCAAGATCCGGGGGGAAACTATGGCTACACCTTC.

The chain recombines TRBV19 with TRBJ1-1, with 11 bases lining up with TRBD1. Per germline, CDR1 LNHDA and CDR2 SQIVND (reference sequence). This CDR3 has 17 amino acids. V shed 7 bases, J shed 1 base, and the junction held 11 bases outside the gene matches. The CDR3 spells CASTSLDRGLSNTEAFF. The CDR3 DNA is TGTGCCAGTACGAGCCTGGACAGGGGGCTTTCGAACACTGAAGCTTTCTTT.

The rearrangement links TRBV27 to TRBJ1-2; D may be TRBD1 (6 bases). The germline V gene encodes CDR1 MNHEY and CDR2 SMNVEV (reference sequence). V lost 5 bases, J lost 4 bases, and 14 bases lay in between. The CDR3 has 14 residues. CDR3 bases: TGTGCCAGCAGTCCATCAGGGGTTCGCTATGGCTACACCTTC. Translation gives CASSPSGVRYGYTF.

This chain links TRBV27 with TRBJ1-2, with 8 bases lining up with TRBD1. CDR1 is MNHEY and CDR2 is SMNVEV in the germline V gene (reference sequence). The trim removed 5 bases at V and 5 bases at J, leaving 7 bases unmatched. CDR3 length: 14 residues. DNA for the CDR3: TGTGCCAGCAGTCCACAGGACAGGGTATATGGCTACACCTTC. Its protein is CASSPQDRVYGYTF.

V gene TRBV21-1 combines with J gene TRBJ1-5. TRBV21-1 is an annotated pseudogene. The CDR3 totals 15 residues. CDR3 protein: CASSKVGSLDQPQHF. DNA of the CDR3: TGTGCCAGCAGCAAAGTCGGGTCCTTAGATCAGCCCCAGCATTTT.

The chain is built from TRBV12-5 and TRBJ1-1; D possibly corresponds to TRBD1 (6 bases). From germline, CDR1 is LGHNT and CDR2 FRNRAP. The CDR3 has 15 residues. V gave up 6 bases and J gave up 0 bases, with 14 bases separating them. CDR3: CASGWAGDMNTEAFF. The DNA for the CDR3 is TGTGCTAGTGGGTGGGCAGGGGATATGAACACTGAAGCTTTCTTT. The full variable domain, completed using reference TRBV12-5 and TRBJ1-1, is DARVTQTPRHKVTEMGQEVTMRCQPILGHNTVFWYRQTMMQGLELLAYFRNRAPLDDSGMPKDRFSAEMPDATLATLKIQPSEPRDSAVYFCASGWAGDMNTEAFFGQGTRLTVV.

This chain joins TRBV18 and TRBJ1-1; D is unclear. The CDR3 loop spans 14 amino acids. The V gene lost 3 bases and the J gene lost 8 bases, with 16 bases spanning the gap. The V gene's germline CDR1 is KGHSH and CDR2 LQKENI. The chain's CDR3 is CASSPQVASPEAFF. CDR3 in DNA: TGTGCCAGCTCACCCCAGGTGGCGTCCCCGGAAGCTTTCTTT.

The V call is TRBV5-1, the J call TRBJ2-1; tentative D call: TRBD2 (7 bases). CDR3 length: 14 amino acids. Trimming left V 4 bases short and J 5 bases short, with 13 bases between. Germline lookup yields CDR1 SGHRS and CDR2 YFSETQ. The CDR3 coding sequence is TGCGCCAGCAGCGGGGGAGGGGGAGACAATGAGCAGTTCTTC. Amino acid sequence: CASSGGGGDNEQFF.

The J gene is TRBJ2-1, the V gene TRBV18; D gene unclear. The V gene lost 3 bases and the J gene lost 9 bases, with 6 bases spanning the gap. Germline-derived CDR1 and CDR2 are KGHSH and LQKENI. The CDR3 extends over 11 amino acids. CDR3: CASSPSSEQFF. CDR3 coding DNA: TGTGCCAGCTCACCCTCTAGTGAGCAGTTCTTC.